This TCR beta chain emerged from a study of OX40 agonist ivuxolimab in advanced cancers. This CDR3 region has 14 residues. Germline loops: CDR1 MNHEY, CDR2 SMNVEV (reference sequence). The junction had 11 bases not matched to a gene; V was cut back by 10 bases and J by 6 bases. Produced via immunoSEQ multiplex PCR; TCRdb's table is partial and in-frame only. The table has about 68,000 clones, around 93% seen once. The chain recombines TRBV27 with TRBJ2-7; 11 nucleotides align to TRBD2. Here the sequenced sample was CD4+ or CD8+ T cells sorted from blood, taken in a trial of the OX40 agonist ivuxolimab. The receptor was isolated from an adult with an advanced solid tumor such as melanoma, head and neck, liver or kidney cancer. The CDR3 here is CAIRSGRGWGEQYF. The CDR3 DNA reads as TGTGCCATCCGTAGCGGGAGGGGGTGGGGCGAGCAGTACTTC.